This T cell receptor beta chain was documented in a study of blood T cell repertoires in COVID-19. V lost 7 bases, J lost 1 base, and 6 bases stayed unmatched. Germline-derived CDR1 and CDR2 are WNHNN and SYGVQD (reference sequence). The CDR3 is made up of 14 amino acids. Assay used: immunoSEQ multiplex PCR; TCRdb lists only in-frame clones, some missing. In the table there are 200,000 to 300,000 clones, about 80% of which are singletons. Sequencing input: peripheral blood. The chain couples TRBV10-1 to TRBJ1-1; 7 bases line up with TRBD1. The source of this sequence is a man aged 25-40 years who had recovered from COVID-19. The CDR3 region has the DNA TGCGCCAGCACTCAGACAGGGAGGAACACTGAAGCTTTCTTT. Protein: CASTQTGRNTEAFF.